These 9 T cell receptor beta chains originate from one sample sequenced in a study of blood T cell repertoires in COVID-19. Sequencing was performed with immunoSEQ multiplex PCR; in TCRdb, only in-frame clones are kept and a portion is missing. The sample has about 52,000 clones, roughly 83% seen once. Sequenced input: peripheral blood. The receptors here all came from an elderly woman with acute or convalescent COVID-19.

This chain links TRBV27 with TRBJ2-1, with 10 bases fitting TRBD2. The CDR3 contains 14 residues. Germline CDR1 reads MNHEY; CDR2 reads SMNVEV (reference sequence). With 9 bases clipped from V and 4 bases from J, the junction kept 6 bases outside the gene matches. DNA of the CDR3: TGTGCCAGTCAGCGGGGGGGCTTATACAATGAGCAGTTCTTC. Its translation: CASQRGGLYNEQFF.

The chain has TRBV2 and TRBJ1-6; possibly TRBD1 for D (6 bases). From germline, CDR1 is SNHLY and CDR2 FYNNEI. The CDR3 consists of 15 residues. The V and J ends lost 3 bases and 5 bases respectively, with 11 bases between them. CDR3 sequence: CASSDRGRNNSPLHF. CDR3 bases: TGTGCCAGCAGTGACAGGGGACGGAATAATTCACCCCTCCACTTT.

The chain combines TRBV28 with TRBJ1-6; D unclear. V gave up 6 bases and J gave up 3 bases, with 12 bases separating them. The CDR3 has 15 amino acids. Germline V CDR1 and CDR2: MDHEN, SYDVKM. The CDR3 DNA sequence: TGTGCCAGCAGCCCTGCGGATCTCTATAATTCACCCCTCCACTTT. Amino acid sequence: CASSPADLYNSPLHF.

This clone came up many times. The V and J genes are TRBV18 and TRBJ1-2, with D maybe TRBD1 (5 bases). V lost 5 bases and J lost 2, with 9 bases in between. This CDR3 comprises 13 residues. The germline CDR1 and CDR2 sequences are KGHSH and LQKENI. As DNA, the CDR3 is TGTGCCAGCTCAACAGGACAAAACTATGGCTACACCTTC. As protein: CASSTGQNYGYTF.

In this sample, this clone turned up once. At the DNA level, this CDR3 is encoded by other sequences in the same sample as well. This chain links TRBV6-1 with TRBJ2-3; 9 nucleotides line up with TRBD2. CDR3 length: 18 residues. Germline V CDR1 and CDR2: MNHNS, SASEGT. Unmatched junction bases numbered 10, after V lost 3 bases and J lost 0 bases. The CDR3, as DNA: TGTGCCAGCAGTGAGGCGCTCCTAGCGGGGTCTAGCACAGATACGCAGTATTTT. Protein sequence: CASSEALLAGSSTDTQYF.

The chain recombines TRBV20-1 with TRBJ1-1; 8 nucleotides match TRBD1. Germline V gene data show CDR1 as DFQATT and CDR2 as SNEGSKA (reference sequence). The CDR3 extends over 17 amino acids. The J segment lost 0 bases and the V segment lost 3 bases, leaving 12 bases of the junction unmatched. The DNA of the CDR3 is TGCAGTGCTAGTTTACGGGGGAGACAGGGGATGAACACTGAAGCTTTCTTT. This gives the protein CSASLRGRQGMNTEAFF.

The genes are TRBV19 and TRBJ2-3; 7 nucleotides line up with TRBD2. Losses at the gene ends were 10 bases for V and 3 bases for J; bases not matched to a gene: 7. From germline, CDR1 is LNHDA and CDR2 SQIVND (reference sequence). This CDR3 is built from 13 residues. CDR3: CATSAGGTDTQYF. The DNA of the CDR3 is TGTGCCACCTCGGCCGGGGGGACAGATACGCAGTATTTT.

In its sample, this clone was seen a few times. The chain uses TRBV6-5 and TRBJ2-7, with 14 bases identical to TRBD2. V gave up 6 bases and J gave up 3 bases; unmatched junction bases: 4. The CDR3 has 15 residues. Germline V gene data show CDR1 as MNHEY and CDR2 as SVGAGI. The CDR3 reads CASRSGTSGSYEQYV. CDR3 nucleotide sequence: TGTGCCAGCAGATCCGGGACTAGCGGGAGCTACGAGCAGTACGTC.

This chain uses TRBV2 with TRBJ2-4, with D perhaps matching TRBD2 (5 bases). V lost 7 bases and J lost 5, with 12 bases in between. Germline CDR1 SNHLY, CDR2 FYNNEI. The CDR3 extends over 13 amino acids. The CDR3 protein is CASTGRRENIQYF. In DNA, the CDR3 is TGTGCCAGCACGGGGAGAAGGGAAAACATTCAGTACTTC.